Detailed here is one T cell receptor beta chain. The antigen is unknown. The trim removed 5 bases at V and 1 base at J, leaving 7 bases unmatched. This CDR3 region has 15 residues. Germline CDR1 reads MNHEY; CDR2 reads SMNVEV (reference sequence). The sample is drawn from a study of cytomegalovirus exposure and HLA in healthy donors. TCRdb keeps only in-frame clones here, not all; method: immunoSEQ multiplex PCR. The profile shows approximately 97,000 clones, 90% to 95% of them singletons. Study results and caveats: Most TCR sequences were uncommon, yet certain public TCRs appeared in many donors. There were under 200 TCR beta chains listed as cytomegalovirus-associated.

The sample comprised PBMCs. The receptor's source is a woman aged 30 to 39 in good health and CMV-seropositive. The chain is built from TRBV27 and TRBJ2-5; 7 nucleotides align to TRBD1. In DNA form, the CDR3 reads TGTGCCAGCAGTACGAGACAGGGCTTCCAAGAGACCCAGTACTTC. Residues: CASSTRQGFQETQYF.